The sequence of this T cell receptor beta chain was determined in a study of T cell changes during pregnancy in multiple sclerosis. Libraries were prepared by immunoSEQ multiplex PCR; TCRdb keeps only in-frame clonotypes and omits some of them. The sample consists of under 80,000 clones, almost 95% of them appearing once. The CDR3 spans 14 residues. Germline V gene data show CDR1 as SGHDT and CDR2 as YYEEEE. Trimming took 4 bases from V and 1 from J, leaving 12 bases between them. Sequenced material: peripheral blood, taken before pregnancy. The chain uses TRBV5-6 and TRBJ2-7; tentatively, D is TRBD2 (6 bases). The sequence was obtained from a female donor with multiple sclerosis, enrolled in a pregnancy study. CDR3 sequence: CASSQEGLSYEQYF. CDR3 sequence (DNA): TGTGCCAGCAGCCAGGAGGGGTTGTCCTACGAGCAGTACTTC. Complete variable domain (other parts from reference TRBV5-6 and TRBJ2-7): DAGVTQSPTHLIKTRGQQVTLRCSPKSGHDTVSWYQQALGQGPQFIFQYYEEEERQRGNFPDRFSGHQFPNYSSELNVNALLLGDSALYLCASSQEGLSYEQYFGPGTRLTVT.